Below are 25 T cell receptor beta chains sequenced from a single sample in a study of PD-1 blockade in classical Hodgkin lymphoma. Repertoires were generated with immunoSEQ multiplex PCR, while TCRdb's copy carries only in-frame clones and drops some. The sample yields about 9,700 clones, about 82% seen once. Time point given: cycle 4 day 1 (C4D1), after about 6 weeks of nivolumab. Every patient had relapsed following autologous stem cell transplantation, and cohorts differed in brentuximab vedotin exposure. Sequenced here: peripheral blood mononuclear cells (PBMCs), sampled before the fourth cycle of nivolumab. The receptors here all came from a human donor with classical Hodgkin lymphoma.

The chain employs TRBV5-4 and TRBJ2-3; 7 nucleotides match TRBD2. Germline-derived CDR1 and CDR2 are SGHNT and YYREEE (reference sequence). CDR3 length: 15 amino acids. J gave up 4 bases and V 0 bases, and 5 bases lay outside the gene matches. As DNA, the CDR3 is TGTGCCAGCAGCTTGGGGCGGGAGTTCTCAGATACGCAGTATTTT. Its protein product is CASSLGREFSDTQYF.

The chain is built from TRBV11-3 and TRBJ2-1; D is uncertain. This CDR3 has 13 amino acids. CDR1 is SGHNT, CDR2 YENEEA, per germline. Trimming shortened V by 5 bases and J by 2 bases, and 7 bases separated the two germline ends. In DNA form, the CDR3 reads TGTGCCAGCAGCACCGGCGCCTACAATGAGCAGTTCTTC. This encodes CASSTGAYNEQFF.

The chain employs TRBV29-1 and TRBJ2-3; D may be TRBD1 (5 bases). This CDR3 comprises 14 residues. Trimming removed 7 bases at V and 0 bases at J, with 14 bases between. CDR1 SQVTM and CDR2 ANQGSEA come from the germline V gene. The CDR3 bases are TGCAGCGCAACGTACAGGTCTAGCACAGATACGCAGTATTTT. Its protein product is CSATYRSSTDTQYF.

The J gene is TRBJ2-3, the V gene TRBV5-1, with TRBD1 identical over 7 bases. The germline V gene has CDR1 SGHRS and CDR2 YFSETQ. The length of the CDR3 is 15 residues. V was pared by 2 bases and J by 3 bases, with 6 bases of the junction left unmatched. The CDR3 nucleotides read TGCGCCAGCAGCTTAGGGGGCAGGGGAACAGATACGCAGTATTTT. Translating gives CASSLGGRGTDTQYF.

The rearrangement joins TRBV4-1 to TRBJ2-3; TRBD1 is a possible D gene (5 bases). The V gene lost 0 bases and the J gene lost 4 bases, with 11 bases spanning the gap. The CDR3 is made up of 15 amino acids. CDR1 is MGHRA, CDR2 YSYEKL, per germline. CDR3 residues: CASSQDMGPADTQYF. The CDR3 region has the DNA TGCGCCAGCAGCCAAGACATGGGGCCCGCAGATACGCAGTATTTT.

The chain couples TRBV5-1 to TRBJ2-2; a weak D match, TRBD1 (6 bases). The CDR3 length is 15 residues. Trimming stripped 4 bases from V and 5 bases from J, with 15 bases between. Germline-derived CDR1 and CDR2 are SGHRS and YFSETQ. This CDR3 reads CASSLDRLGTGELFF. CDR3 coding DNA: TGCGCCAGCAGCCTAGACAGGCTGGGAACCGGGGAGCTGTTTTTT.

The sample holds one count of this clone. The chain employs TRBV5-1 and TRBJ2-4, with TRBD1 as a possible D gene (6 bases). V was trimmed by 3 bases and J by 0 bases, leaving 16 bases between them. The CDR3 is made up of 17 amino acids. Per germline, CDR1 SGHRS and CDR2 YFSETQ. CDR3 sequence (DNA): TGCGCCAGCAGCTCCAACAGGGAAACTGTAGCCAAAAACATTCAGTACTTC. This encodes CASSSNRETVAKNIQYF.

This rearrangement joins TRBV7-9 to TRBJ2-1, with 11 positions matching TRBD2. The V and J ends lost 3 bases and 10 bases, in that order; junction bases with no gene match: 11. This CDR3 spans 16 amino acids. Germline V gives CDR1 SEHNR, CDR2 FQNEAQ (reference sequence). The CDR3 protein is CASSFLTSGNGPEQFF. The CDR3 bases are TGTGCCAGCAGCTTTCTGACTAGCGGGAACGGTCCGGAGCAGTTCTTC.

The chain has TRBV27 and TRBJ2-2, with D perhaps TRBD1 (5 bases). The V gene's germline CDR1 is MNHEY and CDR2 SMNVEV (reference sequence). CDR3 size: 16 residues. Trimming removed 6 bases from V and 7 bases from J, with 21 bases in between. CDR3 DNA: TGTGCCAGCAGGCCTGGGCAGGGAAAGTCTGGCGGGGAGCTGTTTTTT. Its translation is CASRPGQGKSGGELFF.

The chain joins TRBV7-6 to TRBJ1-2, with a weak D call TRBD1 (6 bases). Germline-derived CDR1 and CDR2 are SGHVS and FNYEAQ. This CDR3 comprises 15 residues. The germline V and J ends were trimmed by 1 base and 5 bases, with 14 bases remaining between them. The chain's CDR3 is CASSLVVGRGYGYTF. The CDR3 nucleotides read TGTGCCAGCAGCTTAGTGGTGGGCAGGGGTTATGGCTACACCTTC.

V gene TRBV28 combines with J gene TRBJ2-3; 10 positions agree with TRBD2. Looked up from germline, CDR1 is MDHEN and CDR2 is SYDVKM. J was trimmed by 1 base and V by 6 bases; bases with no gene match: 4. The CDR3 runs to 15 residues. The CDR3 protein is CASSSLAGGTDTQYF. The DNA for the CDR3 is TGTGCCAGCAGCTCCCTAGCGGGGGGCACAGATACGCAGTATTTT.

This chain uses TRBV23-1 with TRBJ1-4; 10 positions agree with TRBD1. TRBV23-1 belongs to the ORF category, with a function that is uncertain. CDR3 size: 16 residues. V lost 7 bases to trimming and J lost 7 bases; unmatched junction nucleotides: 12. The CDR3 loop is CASTSGAGTGVEKLFF. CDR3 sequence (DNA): TGCGCCAGCACTTCAGGGGCCGGGACAGGGGTTGAAAAACTGTTTTTT.

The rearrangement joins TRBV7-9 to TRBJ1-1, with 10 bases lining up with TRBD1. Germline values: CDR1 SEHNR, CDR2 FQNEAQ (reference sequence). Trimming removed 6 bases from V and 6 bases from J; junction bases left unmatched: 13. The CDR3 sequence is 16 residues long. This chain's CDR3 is CASRARDRGSWAEAFF. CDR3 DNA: TGTGCCAGCAGGGCCCGGGACAGGGGCAGTTGGGCTGAAGCTTTCTTT.

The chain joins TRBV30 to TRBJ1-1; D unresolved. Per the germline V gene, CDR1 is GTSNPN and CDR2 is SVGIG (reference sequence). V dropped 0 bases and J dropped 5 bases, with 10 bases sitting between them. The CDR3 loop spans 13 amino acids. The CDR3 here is CAWSVEGKTEAFF. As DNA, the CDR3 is TGTGCCTGGAGTGTTGAAGGGAAGACTGAAGCTTTCTTT.

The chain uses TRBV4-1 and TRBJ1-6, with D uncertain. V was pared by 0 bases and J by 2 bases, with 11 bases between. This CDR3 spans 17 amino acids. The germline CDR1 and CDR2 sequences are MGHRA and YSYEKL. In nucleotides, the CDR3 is TGCGCCAGCAGCCAAGATAACGGGGATCCCTATAATTCACCCCTCCACTTT. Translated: CASSQDNGDPYNSPLHF.

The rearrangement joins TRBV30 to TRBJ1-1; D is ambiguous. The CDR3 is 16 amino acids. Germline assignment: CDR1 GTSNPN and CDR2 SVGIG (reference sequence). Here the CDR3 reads CAIGREGNRMNTEAFF. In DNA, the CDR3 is TGTGCAATAGGTAGGGAAGGGAATCGGATGAACACTGAAGCTTTCTTT.

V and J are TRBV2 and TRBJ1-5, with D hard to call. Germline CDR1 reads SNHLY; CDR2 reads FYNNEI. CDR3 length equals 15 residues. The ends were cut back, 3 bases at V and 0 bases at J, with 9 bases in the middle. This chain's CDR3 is CASSDMGYSNQPQHF. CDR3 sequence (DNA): TGTGCCAGCAGTGATATGGGATATAGCAATCAGCCCCAGCATTTT.

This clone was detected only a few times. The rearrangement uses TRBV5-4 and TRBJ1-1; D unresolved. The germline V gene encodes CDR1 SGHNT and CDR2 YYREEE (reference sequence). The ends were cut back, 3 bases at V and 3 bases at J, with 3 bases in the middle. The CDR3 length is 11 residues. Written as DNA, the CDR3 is TGTGCCAGCAGCTCTTACACTGAAGCTTTCTTT. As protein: CASSSYTEAFF.

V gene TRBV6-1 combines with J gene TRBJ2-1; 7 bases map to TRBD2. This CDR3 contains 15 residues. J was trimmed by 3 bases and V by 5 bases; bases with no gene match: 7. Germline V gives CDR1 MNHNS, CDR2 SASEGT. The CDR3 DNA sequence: TGTGCCAGCAGTAAGCGGGACCAAGGCTACAATGAGCAGTTCTTC. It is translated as CASSKRDQGYNEQFF.

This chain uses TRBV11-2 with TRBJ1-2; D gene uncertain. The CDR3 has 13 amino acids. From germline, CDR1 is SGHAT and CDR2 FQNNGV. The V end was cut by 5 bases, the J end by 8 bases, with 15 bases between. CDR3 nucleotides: TGTGCCAGCAGCGCAGGCGGGGAAAGCGGCTACACCTTC. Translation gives CASSAGGESGYTF.

CDR3 in DNA: TGTGCCAGCATCCGGGACAGGGGGTGGGGCACTGAAGCTTTCTTT. This codes for CASIRDRGWGTEAFF. The chain recombines TRBV6-1 with TRBJ1-1; TRBD1 matches at 11 bases. The CDR3 loop spans 15 amino acids. J gave up 4 bases and V 7 bases, and 8 bases lay outside the gene matches. CDR1 is MNHNS and CDR2 is SASEGT in the germline V gene.

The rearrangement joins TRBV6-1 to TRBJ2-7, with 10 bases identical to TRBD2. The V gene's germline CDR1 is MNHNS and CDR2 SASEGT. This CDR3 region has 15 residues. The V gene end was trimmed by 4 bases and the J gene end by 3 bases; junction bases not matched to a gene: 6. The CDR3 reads CASSASGGRYYEQYF. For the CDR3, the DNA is TGTGCCAGCAGTGCTAGCGGGGGACGATACTACGAGCAGTACTTC.

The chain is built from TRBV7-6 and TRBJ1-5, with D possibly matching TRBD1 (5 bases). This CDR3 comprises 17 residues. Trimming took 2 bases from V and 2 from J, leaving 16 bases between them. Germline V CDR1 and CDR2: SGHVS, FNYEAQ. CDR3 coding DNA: TGTGCCAGCAGCTTACGTCCAGGGCGATCTGGCAATCAGCCCCAGCATTTT. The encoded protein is CASSLRPGRSGNQPQHF.

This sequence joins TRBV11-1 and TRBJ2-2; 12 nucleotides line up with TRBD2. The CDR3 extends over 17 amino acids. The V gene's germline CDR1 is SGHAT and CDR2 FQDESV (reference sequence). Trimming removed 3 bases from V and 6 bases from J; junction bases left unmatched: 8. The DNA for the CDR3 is TGTGCCAGCAGCTTTCTAGGACTAGCGGGATGGTCCGGGGAGCTGTTTTTT. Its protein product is CASSFLGLAGWSGELFF.

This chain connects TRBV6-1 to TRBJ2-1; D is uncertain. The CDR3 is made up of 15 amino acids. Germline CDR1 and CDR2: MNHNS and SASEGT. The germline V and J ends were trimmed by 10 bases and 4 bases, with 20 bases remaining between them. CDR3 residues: CATSPIAAVYNEQFF. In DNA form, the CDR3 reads TGTGCCACCTCGCCCATCGCAGCCGTTTACAATGAGCAGTTCTTC.